The source of this TCR beta chain is a study of cytomegalovirus exposure and HLA in healthy donors. This clone was observed a handful of times. The PCR was carried out with 60 Vbeta primers and 13 Jbeta primers. This table comes from immunoSEQ multiplex PCR, and its TCRdb copy is limited to in-frame clones, with some not included. The sample includes fewer than 120,000 clones, 65% to 85% of them seen just once. Sample: PBMCs. This receptor was taken from a man between 25 and 39 years old in good health and CMV-seropositive.

The CDR3 sequence: CASKQGGGYTF. In DNA form, the CDR3 reads TGTGCCAGCAAACAGGGTGGTGGCTACACCTTC. V usage is TRBV6-5 and J usage is TRBJ1-2, with a weak D call TRBD1 (6 bases). The CDR3 has 11 residues. Germline assignment: CDR1 MNHEY and CDR2 SVGAGI. V lost 7 bases to trimming and J lost 7 bases, with 10 bases between them.